Presented here are 15 T cell receptor beta chains from one specimen sequenced in a study of blood T cells in healthy people across ages. A second about 6 to 12 cycle PCR used barcoded and J-beta primers. TCRdb processed the 5' RACE reads anew with MiXCR; each CDR3 protein has one entry. The sample lists approximately 680,000 distinct CDR3 sequences, approximately 30% occurring once. What was sequenced was blood. The receptors were gathered from a woman older than 75 in good health.

This sequence joins TRBV9 and TRBJ2-5; D possibly corresponds to TRBD2 (6 bases). Trimming took 2 bases from V and 2 from J, leaving 13 bases between them. CDR1 SGDLS and CDR2 YYNGEE come from the germline V gene. The CDR3 totals 15 residues. CDR3 sequence: CASSVLGTPQETQYF. The CDR3 DNA is TGTGCCAGCAGCGTCCTCGGGACTCCTCAAGAGACCCAGTACTTC. The full variable domain, completed using reference TRBV9 and TRBJ2-5, is DSGVTQTPKHLITATGQRVTLRCSPRSGDLSVYWYQQSLDQGLQFLIQYYNGEERAKGNILERFSAQQFPDLHSELNLSSLELGDSALYFCASSVLGTPQETQYFGPGTRLLVL.

The rearrangement uses TRBV9 and TRBJ1-1; TRBD1 might be the D (6 bases). Germline CDR1 and CDR2: SGDLS and YYNGEE. CDR3 size: 13 residues. Trimming stripped 4 bases from V and 11 bases from J, with 18 bases between. CDR3 in DNA: TGTGCCAGCAGCACTTATGTTGGGGGCATGGCTTTCTTT. This sequence encodes CASSTYVGGMAFF.

The rearrangement joins TRBV27 to TRBJ1-3; D gene uncertain. The CDR3 covers 13 residues. Germline V gives CDR1 MNHEY, CDR2 SMNVEV (reference sequence). V was clipped by 5 bases and J by 0 bases, with 5 bases between them. The DNA of the CDR3 is TGTGCCAGCAGTCGGTTCTCTGGAAACACCATATATTTT. Encoded protein: CASSRFSGNTIYF.

This clonotype has a count of ten or more. V gene TRBV19 combines with J gene TRBJ2-7; TRBD1 is a possible D gene (5 bases). This CDR3 has 13 amino acids. Trimming left V 3 bases short and J 6 bases short, with 12 bases between. CDR1 and CDR2 from the germline V gene are LNHDA and SQIVND (reference sequence). The CDR3 spells CASSIGRVGEQYF. CDR3 coding DNA: TGTGCCAGTAGTATCGGCAGGGTAGGCGAGCAGTACTTC.

This clonotype has ten or more counts. The chain carries TRBV7-3 and TRBJ1-1, with a weak D call TRBD1 (5 bases). Trimming pared 3 bases from V and 1 base from J, leaving 21 bases between. Germline V gene sequence: CDR1 SGHTA, CDR2 FQGTGA. The CDR3 contains 18 residues. As DNA, the CDR3 is TGTGCCAGCAGCTTCGGGTTAAGCTTTTCGCAGGGGAACACTGAAGCTTTCTTT. Amino acids: CASSFGLSFSQGNTEAFF.

This clonotype was seen more than once but under ten times. This may stem from a read error, because a much larger clone lies one nucleotide away. The rearrangement uses TRBV3-1 and TRBJ2-5; D is ambiguous. The germline CDR1 and CDR2 sequences are LGHDT and YNNKEL (reference sequence). The CDR3 has 10 amino acids. The CDR3 is CASFRETQCF. The CDR3 nucleotides are TGTGCCAGCTTTCGAGAGACCCAGTGCTTC.

In regard to this clonotype: Without the conserved terminal phenylalanine or tryptophan, this CDR3 likely stems from a read error. The rearrangement joins TRBV28 to TRBJ1-5; 10 bases agree with TRBD1. The CDR3 has 16 amino acids. V dropped 6 bases and J dropped 4; count of bases not matched to a gene: 9. The V gene's germline CDR1 is MDHEN and CDR2 SYDVKM. CDR3 sequence reads: CASSHSGTGENQPQHV. For the CDR3, the DNA is TGTGCCAGCAGCCACTCCGGGACAGGGGAGAATCAGCCCCAGCATGTT.

This clonotype was seen repeatedly, ten times or more. The chain joins TRBV24-1 to TRBJ2-1; D is undetermined. Germline CDR1 reads KGHDR; CDR2 reads SFDVKD. The CDR3 covers 12 residues. Trimming cost V 4 bases and J 3 bases, with 3 bases left between them. CDR3 sequence (DNA): TGTGCCACCAGTGAGTACTACAATGAGCAGTTCTTC. It specifies CATSEYYNEQFF.

The chain has TRBV25-1 and TRBJ1-1, with D unclear. This CDR3 contains 13 residues. Per the germline V gene, CDR1 is MGHDK and CDR2 is SYGVNS. The germline V and J ends were trimmed by 6 bases and 5 bases, with 13 bases remaining between them. The CDR3 nucleotides are TGTGCCAGCAGGGAGGTAGCGTGGACTGAAGCTTTCTTT. This sequence encodes CASREVAWTEAFF.

This clonotype was detected only a few times. The chain combines TRBV5-1 with TRBJ2-2; 8 bases agree with TRBD2. Germline V gene lookup returns CDR1 SGHRS and CDR2 YFSETQ. V gave up 4 bases and J gave up 4 bases; unmatched junction bases: 9. The CDR3 is 16 residues long. The DNA of the CDR3 is TGCGCCAGCAGCCCCATTATCGGGGGGGGCACCGGGGAGCTGTTTTTT. Translated: CASSPIIGGGTGELFF.

The chain uses TRBV20-1 and TRBJ2-7, with 8 bases lining up with TRBD1. There are 16 residues in the CDR3. The J segment lost 3 bases and the V segment lost 2 bases, leaving 12 bases of the junction unmatched. Germline CDR1 DFQATT, CDR2 SNEGSKA (reference sequence). The CDR3 region is CSARSGEGTGIYEQYF. CDR3 in DNA: TGCAGTGCTAGAAGTGGGGAAGGGACAGGCATCTACGAGCAGTACTTC.

This clonotype was recorded a few times. V usage is TRBV7-2 and J usage is TRBJ1-4; D is uncertain. Germline V gene sequence: CDR1 SGHTA, CDR2 FQGNSA. V lost 5 bases and J 0 bases, leaving 16 bases between the germline ends. There are 17 residues in the CDR3. DNA for the CDR3: TGTGCCAGCAGCCGGTGGGGAGCCCAAGCAACTAATGAAAAACTGTTTTTT. Protein product: CASSRWGAQATNEKLFF. Variable domain in full (rest from reference TRBV7-2 and TRBJ1-4): GAGVSQSPSNKVTEKGKDVELRCDPISGHTALYWYRQSLGQGLEFLIYFQGNSAPDKSGLPSDRFSAERTGGSVSTLTIQRTQQEDSAVYLCASSRWGAQATNEKLFFGSGTQLSVL.

The chain employs TRBV9 and TRBJ1-1; D is undetermined. Trimming pared 3 bases from V and 6 bases from J, leaving 12 bases between. The CDR3 has 13 amino acids. Germline-derived CDR1 and CDR2 are SGDLS and YYNGEE. Here the CDR3 reads CASSAGRRAEAFF. CDR3 nucleotides: TGTGCCAGCAGCGCGGGCCGGAGGGCTGAAGCTTTCTTT.

The V call is TRBV6-5, the J call TRBJ1-2; 8 positions agree with TRBD1. The CDR3 consists of 20 residues. V lost 2 bases, J lost 6 bases, and 23 bases stayed unmatched. Per germline, CDR1 MNHEY and CDR2 SVGAGI. CDR3 sequence reads: CASSYAPNRDRGPRGNGYTF. The CDR3 region has the DNA TGTGCCAGCAGTTACGCCCCAAATAGAGACAGGGGTCCTCGGGGGAATGGCTACACCTTC.

This chain links TRBV7-2 with TRBJ2-1; 10 nucleotides agree with TRBD2. J gave up 4 bases and V 7 bases, and 7 bases lay outside the gene matches. Per germline, CDR1 SGHTA and CDR2 FQGNSA. This CDR3 has 15 amino acids. DNA of the CDR3: TGTGCCAGCACCTTTGGGACTAGCGATTACAATGAGCAGTTCTTC. Translating it yields CASTFGTSDYNEQFF.